This T cell receptor beta chain comes out of a study of T cells in localized non-small cell lung cancer. Study outcomes and limitations: The study found T cell clonality highest in uninvolved adjacent lung, above tumor. Adjacent lung was found to contain a median approximately 60 of the top 100 tumor clones. Analysis by sequencing included only one tumor region, so heterogeneity remains possible.

This clone came up once. Its antigen remains unknown. CDR3 length equals 15 residues. V was clipped by 0 bases and J by 2 bases, with 9 bases between them. Per the germline V gene, CDR1 is SGHNT and CDR2 is YYREEE (reference sequence). Clones were read by immunoSEQ multiplex PCR, and TCRdb kept only the in-frame ones, dropping some. Of tens of thousands of clones listed, nearly 90% are singletons. The source was peripheral blood, collected before any cancer treatment. The clonotype originates from a woman aged 35 to 75 with stage I lung adenocarcinoma. The chain is built from TRBV5-4 and TRBJ1-3; D not resolved. The CDR3 is CASSLGQFAGNTIYF. The CDR3, as DNA: TGTGCCAGCAGCTTGGGACAATTTGCTGGAAACACCATATATTTT.